A single sample is the source of the 14 T cell receptor beta chains below, sequenced in a study of T cell responses to AZD1222 COVID-19 vaccine. Some clones are missing from TCRdb's copy, which holds only in-frame ones; the method was immunoSEQ multiplex PCR. The sample lists 95,000 to 100,000 clones, about 89% occurring once. Sequencing used peripheral blood, obtained 28 days after the second AZD1222 dose. Receptors were obtained from an adult who received the AZD1222 COVID-19 vaccine.

As for this clone: Distinct nucleotide sequences in the sample also encode this CDR3. V usage is TRBV9 and J usage is TRBJ1-2; D is unclear. This CDR3 contains 13 residues. The germline gives CDR1 SGDLS, CDR2 YYNGEE. Trimming removed 0 bases from V and 8 bases from J, with 11 bases in between. The CDR3 is CASSVVGGYGYTF. In DNA form, the CDR3 reads TGTGCCAGCAGCGTAGTAGGTGGGTACGGCTACACCTTC.

The V and J genes are TRBV20-1 and TRBJ2-1; the D is unclear. Per the germline V gene, CDR1 is DFQATT and CDR2 is SNEGSKA (reference sequence). V was shortened by 3 bases and J by 8 bases, with 8 bases between the two germline ends. The length of the CDR3 is 11 residues. The chain's CDR3 is CSARLIDEQFF. The CDR3 DNA reads TGCAGTGCTAGGCTAATAGATGAGCAGTTCTTC.

V gene TRBV27 combines with J gene TRBJ2-1; 10 nucleotides line up with TRBD2. The CDR3 covers 18 residues. Germline V gives CDR1 MNHEY, CDR2 SMNVEV (reference sequence). V gave up 4 bases and J gave up 3 bases; unmatched junction bases: 12. DNA of the CDR3: TGTGCCAGCAGTTCCCGGGGAGCGGGGGGGCCGCACTACAATGAGCAGTTCTTC. Its protein product is CASSSRGAGGPHYNEQFF.

The CDR3 DNA sequence: TGTGCCAGCACTTTGGGGACAGGAGGGGGGGAAAAACTGTTTTTT. Protein: CASTLGTGGGEKLFF. The chain uses TRBV2 and TRBJ1-4, with 8 nucleotides matching TRBD1. The CDR3 has 15 residues. In germline, CDR1 is SNHLY, CDR2 FYNNEI. J gave up 8 bases and V 7 bases, and 12 bases lay outside the gene matches.

This clone was detected once. The V call is TRBV15, the J call TRBJ1-6, with TRBD1 identical over 7 bases. V lost 2 bases and J lost 4; bases outside the gene matches: 11. Per the germline V gene, CDR1 is LNHNV and CDR2 is YYDKDF (reference sequence). This CDR3 spans 18 amino acids. Written as DNA, the CDR3 is TGTGCCACCAGCAGATCTTGGGGAGGGGGCGAGTATAATTCACCCCTCCACTTT. Encoded protein: CATSRSWGGGEYNSPLHF.

The J gene is TRBJ1-1, the V gene TRBV6-5; no clear D gene. The CDR3 consists of 13 residues. V was shortened by 7 bases and J by 0 bases, with 9 bases between the two germline ends. From germline, CDR1 is MNHEY and CDR2 SVGAGI. This CDR3 reads CASTGSMNTEAFF. In DNA, the CDR3 is TGTGCCAGCACCGGCTCCATGAACACTGAAGCTTTCTTT.

The gene calls are TRBV12-3 or TRBV12-4 and TRBJ1-1; perhaps TRBD1 as D (5 bases). CDR3 length: 12 residues. Trimming removed 3 bases from V and 4 bases from J, with 6 bases in between. CDR3 residues: CASSFDSTEAFF. The CDR3 DNA follows: TGTGCCAGCAGTTTTGACAGCACTGAAGCTTTCTTT.

The chain combines TRBV20-1 with TRBJ2-3, with a tentative D call TRBD1 (7 bases). Germline CDR1 DFQATT, CDR2 SNEGSKA (reference sequence). The CDR3 runs to 11 residues. DNA of the CDR3: TGCAGAGGAGGGGGCCCAGATACGCAGTATTTT. This sequence encodes CRGGGPDTQYF.

The chain is built from TRBV6-2 or TRBV6-3 and TRBJ1-1; the match to TRBD1 covers 7 bases. This CDR3 region has 13 residues. Germline assignment: CDR1 MNHEY and CDR2 SVGEGT. J was trimmed by 8 bases and V by 6 bases; bases with no gene match: 9. CDR3 DNA: TGTGCCAGCAGCAAGGTAGACAGGGAAGAAGCTTTCTTT. Translated: CASSKVDREEAFF.

This clone appeared a single time. The V and J genes are TRBV7-2 and TRBJ1-4, with 7 nucleotides matching TRBD1. The ends lost 5 bases at V and 6 bases at J; junction bases unmatched: 9. The germline CDR1 and CDR2 sequences are SGHTA and FQGNSA. CDR3 length: 15 residues. The CDR3, as DNA: TGTGCCAGCAGCCCTCCCGGGACAGATTATGAAAAACTGTTTTTT. This sequence encodes CASSPPGTDYEKLFF. Complete variable domain (other parts from reference TRBV7-2 and TRBJ1-4): GAGVSQSPSNKVTEKGKDVELRCDPISGHTALYWYRQSLGQGLEFLIYFQGNSAPDKSGLPSDRFSAERTGGSVSTLTIQRTQQEDSAVYLCASSPPGTDYEKLFFGSGTQLSVL.

The chain has TRBV6-1 and TRBJ1-1, with no clear D. Germline assignment: CDR1 MNHNS and CDR2 SASEGT. Deletions cut 1 base from V and 5 bases from J, with 8 bases between. The CDR3 is 13 residues long. CDR3: CASSEVWETEAFF. The CDR3 bases are TGTGCCAGCAGTGAAGTGTGGGAGACTGAAGCTTTCTTT.

The gene calls are TRBV15 and TRBJ2-1, with D perhaps TRBD2 (5 bases). Germline values: CDR1 LNHNV, CDR2 YYDKDF (reference sequence). Trimming cost V 4 bases and J 4 bases, with 14 bases left between them. The CDR3 extends over 15 amino acids. In DNA, the CDR3 is TGTGCCACCAGCATAGCGAGAAGCAGATACAATGAGCAGTTCTTC. As protein: CATSIARSRYNEQFF.

The rearrangement links TRBV5-1 to TRBJ1-3, with a possible D match to TRBD1 (6 bases). This CDR3 has 16 residues. V lost 0 bases, J lost 7 bases, and 17 bases lay in between. The germline CDR1 and CDR2 sequences are SGHRS and YFSETQ. The CDR3 DNA reads as TGCGCCAGCAGCTTGGCCTCGACAGGTTCGGCGAACACCATATATTTT. Protein product: CASSLASTGSANTIYF.

The chain couples TRBV2 to TRBJ1-1, with D perhaps matching TRBD1 (5 bases). The CDR3 extends over 13 amino acids. V lost 1 base to trimming and J lost 9 bases, with 12 bases between them. Germline CDR1 is SNHLY and CDR2 is FYNNEI. CDR3 nucleotide sequence: TGTGCCAGCAGTGAAGGAGCAGGGTCAAAAGCTTTCTTT. Its translation: CASSEGAGSKAFF.